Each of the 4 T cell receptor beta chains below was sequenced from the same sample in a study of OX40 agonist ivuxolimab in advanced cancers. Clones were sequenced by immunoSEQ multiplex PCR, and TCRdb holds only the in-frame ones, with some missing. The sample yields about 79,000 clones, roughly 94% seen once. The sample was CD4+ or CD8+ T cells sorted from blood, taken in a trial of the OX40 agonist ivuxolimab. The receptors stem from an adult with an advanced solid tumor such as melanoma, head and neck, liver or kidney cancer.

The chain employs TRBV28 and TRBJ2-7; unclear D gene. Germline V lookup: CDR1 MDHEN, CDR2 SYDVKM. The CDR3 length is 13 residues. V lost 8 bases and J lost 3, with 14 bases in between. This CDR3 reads CASLSEIRYEQYF. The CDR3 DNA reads TGTGCCAGCCTCTCGGAGATCCGCTACGAGCAGTACTTC.

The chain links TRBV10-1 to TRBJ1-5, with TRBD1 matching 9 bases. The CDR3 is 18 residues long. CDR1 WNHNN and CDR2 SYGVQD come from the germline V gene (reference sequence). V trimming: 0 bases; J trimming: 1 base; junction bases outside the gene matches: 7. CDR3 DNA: TGCGCCAGCAGTGAGTCGTCCGGGACAGGGCAAAGCAATCAGCCCCAGCATTTT. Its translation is CASSESSGTGQSNQPQHF.

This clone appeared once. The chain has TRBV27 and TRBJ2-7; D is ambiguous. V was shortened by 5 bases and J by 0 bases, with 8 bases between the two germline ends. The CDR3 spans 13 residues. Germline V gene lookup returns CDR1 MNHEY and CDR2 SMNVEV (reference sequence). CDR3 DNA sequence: TGTGCCAGCAGTCCTAGGAGCTCCTACGAGCAGTACTTC. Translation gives CASSPRSSYEQYF.

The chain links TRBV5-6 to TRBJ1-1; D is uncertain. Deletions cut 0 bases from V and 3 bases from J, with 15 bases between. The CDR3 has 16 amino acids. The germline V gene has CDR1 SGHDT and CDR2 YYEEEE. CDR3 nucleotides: TGTGCCAGCAGCTTGGGCCAGCCGGTAATTGACACTGAAGCTTTCTTT. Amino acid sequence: CASSLGQPVIDTEAFF.